The present T cell receptor (beta chain) was sequenced within a study of prognosis after radiotherapy for stage I lung cancer. Across the study: Each non-small cell lung cancer patient was deemed medically inoperable. The roughly 14 male and roughly 6 female patients were aged about 53 to 90, median roughly 70 years. A handful of patients developed distant metastases (median approximately seven months) after radiotherapy; fewer than 17 showed no significant progression.

As for this clonotype: Its cognate antigen is unknown. This may arise from a read error, as a much more abundant clone is one base away.

By two-round multiplex PCR, the TCR beta CDR3 was amplified from genomic DNA. Primers specific to each TRBV and TRBJ gene were used in first-round PCR. TCRdb reprocessed the multiplex PCR reads with MiXCR, giving one entry per CDR3 protein. The repertoire includes approximately 30,000 distinct CDR3 sequences, approximately 30% of them detected once, and roughly a third sits in the top ten. Findings of the study overall: The study found that unique TCR clone counts fell after stereotactic body radiation therapy, median around 10,000 versus 6,900.

The CDR3 sequence is 14 residues long. Deletions cut 1 base from V and 3 bases from J, with 10 bases between. Germline assignment: CDR1 MGHRA and CDR2 YSYEKL. The specimen comprised PBMCs, sampled before or after stereotactic body radiation therapy (not recorded which). The gene calls are TRBV4-1 and TRBJ2-7, with D unclear. The sequence came from a donor at least 50 years old with non-small cell lung cancer. CDR3 bases: TGCGCCAGCAGCCAAGGTGAGGTGGGCTACGAGCAGTACTTC. This translates into CASSQGEVGYEQYF.